This entry features one T cell receptor beta chain sequence. The data originate from a study of radiation and T cells in renal cell carcinoma. V was clipped by 4 bases and J by 6 bases; unmatched bases: 7. Germline assignment: CDR1 MNHNS and CDR2 SASEGT. The length of the CDR3 is 17 residues. Time point in this sample: blood 2 weeks post-SBRT. Treatment denoted: 15 Gy SBRT to primary tumor, nephrectomy 4 weeks later. This renal cell carcinoma was of the clear cell type. Measured with immunoSEQ multiplex PCR; TCRdb has only the in-frame clones, and not every one. The sample records tens of thousands of clones, roughly 85% being singletons.

This chain connects TRBV6-1 to TRBJ2-1; 15 positions match TRBD2. This TCR was sampled from a woman aged 50 to 65 with renal cell carcinoma. Source: blood, taken from a patient whose treatment included radiotherapy and nephrectomy. The CDR3 loop reads CASSARTSGRATNEQFF. The CDR3 DNA sequence: TGTGCCAGCAGTGCCCGGACTAGCGGGAGGGCCACCAATGAGCAGTTCTTC.